The 25 T cell receptor beta chains reported below all come from one sample, sequenced in a study of identical twins (dated by TCRdb to 2016 to 2017). Libraries were made using 5' RACE. Sequencing relied on an Illumina HiSeq 2000. The public reads were reprocessed in TCRdb via fastp at Q25 and MiXCR, keeping in-frame beta chains. Every CDR3 protein is listed once, alongside the most common genes and DNA of its rows. In this sample the table shows roughly 690,000 distinct CDR3 sequences, roughly 6% of which occur a single time. In total, the top ten clones hold around 1.9% of the sample. The sample taken for sequencing was naive T cells sorted from blood. In light of the paper, this sample's cell subset or site label describes: cells isolated with a human naive T-cell isolation kit. The origin of the receptors is a man aged 18 to 30 in good health.

The V gene is TRBV7-9, the J gene TRBJ2-1; weak D call: TRBD2 (5 bases). Germline V gene data show CDR1 as SEHNR and CDR2 as FQNEAQ (reference sequence). Between the trimmed V and J ends, which lost 1 base and 9 bases, there was a span of 10 bases. The CDR3 extends over 13 amino acids. The CDR3 bases are TGTGCCAGCAGCTTAGACCCTCGGGGTGAGCAGTTCTTC. It translates to CASSLDPRGEQFF.

The V call is TRBV6-2 or TRBV6-3, the J call TRBJ2-7, with D perhaps TRBD1 (5 bases). V was cut by 4 bases and J by 4 bases, with 8 bases left in between. The length of the CDR3 is 12 residues. CDR1 is MNHEY and CDR2 is SVGEGT in the germline V gene. The CDR3 DNA follows: TGTGCCAGCAGTTGGAACAGGTACGAGCAGTACTTC. Translated, it gives CASSWNRYEQYF.

The table lists this clonotype with many counts. The J gene is TRBJ2-1, the V gene TRBV29-1, with no clear D. Deletions cut 3 bases from V and 6 bases from J, with 3 bases between. The CDR3 is 10 residues long. CDR1 SQVTM and CDR2 ANQGSEA come from the germline V gene. The CDR3 DNA sequence: TGCAGCGTTGATGGCAATGAGCAGTTCTTC. As protein: CSVDGNEQFF.

CDR3 region: CASSHRSALWDTGELFF. DNA of the CDR3: TGTGCCAGCAGCCACCGGAGCGCTCTTTGGGACACCGGGGAGCTGTTTTTT. The chain uses TRBV6-1 and TRBJ2-2, with D unresolved. The CDR3 covers 17 residues. The V gene lost 6 bases and the J gene lost 3 bases, with 20 bases spanning the gap. Germline V gene lookup returns CDR1 MNHNS and CDR2 SASEGT.

There are many counts of this clonotype. The V call is TRBV12-3 or TRBV12-4, the J call TRBJ2-7; D call uncertain. The CDR3 is 13 amino acids. V was trimmed by 7 bases and J by 0 bases, leaving 10 bases between them. CDR3 protein: CASKSVVSYEQYF. CDR3 coding DNA: TGTGCCAGCAAGTCGGTCGTCTCCTACGAGCAGTACTTC.

The rearrangement links TRBV5-6 to TRBJ2-7, with 10 bases lining up with TRBD2. Trimming took 4 bases from V and 4 from J; bases not matched to a gene: 5. The CDR3 is 14 residues long. The germline V gene has CDR1 SGHDT and CDR2 YYEEEE. The CDR3, as DNA: TGTGCCAGCAGCGCCAGAGCGGGAGGGTACGAGCAGTACTTC. It codes for CASSARAGGYEQYF.

This clonotype was seen a few times. This chain uses TRBV14 with TRBJ2-3; 8 bases fit TRBD2. From germline, CDR1 is SGHDN and CDR2 FVKESK. The CDR3 consists of 16 residues. Unmatched junction bases numbered 4, after V lost 0 bases and J lost 2 bases. The CDR3 loop is CASSQDSGINTDTQYF. The CDR3 coding sequence is TGTGCCAGCAGCCAAGATAGCGGGATCAACACAGATACGCAGTATTTT.

The chain combines TRBV11-1 with TRBJ2-4; possible D gene TRBD1, 7 bases. Germline V CDR1 and CDR2: SGHAT, FQDESV (reference sequence). The CDR3 length is 19 residues. V lost 1 base and J 0 bases, leaving 19 bases between the germline ends. CDR3 coding DNA: TGTGCCAGCAGCTTAGGCCGGGCCAGGGGGGAGGTAGCCAAAAACATTCAGTACTTC. It specifies CASSLGRARGEVAKNIQYF.

This clonotype was seen many times. The chain links TRBV11-2 to TRBJ2-1; possible D gene TRBD1, 5 bases. Looked up from germline, CDR1 is SGHAT and CDR2 is FQNNGV. V dropped 3 bases and J dropped 5 bases, with 8 bases sitting between them. The length of the CDR3 is 13 residues. Written as DNA, the CDR3 is TGTGCCAGCAGCTTGACAGACCACAATGAGCAGTTCTTC. This codes for CASSLTDHNEQFF.

This clonotype came up a few times. The genes are TRBV6-1 and TRBJ2-5; D not certain. Trimming took 4 bases from V and 9 from J, leaving 3 bases between them. Per germline, CDR1 MNHNS and CDR2 SASEGT. This CDR3 comprises 9 residues. The CDR3 nucleotides read TGTGCCAGCAGTGTACCCCAGTACTTC. Residues: CASSVPQYF.

This clonotype was seen repeatedly, ten times or more. This chain uses TRBV5-6 with TRBJ2-1; 10 nucleotides agree with TRBD2. CDR1 and CDR2 (germline): SGHDT, YYEEEE. Losses at the gene ends were 2 bases for V and 6 bases for J; bases not matched to a gene: 5. This CDR3 has 15 amino acids. Here the CDR3 reads CASSFGSGRINEQFF. Written as DNA, the CDR3 is TGTGCCAGCAGCTTTGGTAGCGGGAGGATCAATGAGCAGTTCTTC. The full variable domain, its missing parts supplied by reference TRBV5-6 and TRBJ2-1, is DAGVTQSPTHLIKTRGQQVTLRCSPKSGHDTVSWYQQALGQGPQFIFQYYEEEERQRGNFPDRFSGHQFPNYSSELNVNALLLGDSALYLCASSFGSGRINEQFFGPGTRLTVL.

In its sample, this clonotype was seen many times. The J gene is TRBJ2-3, the V gene TRBV24-1; D remains ambiguous. This CDR3 has 11 residues. The V gene lost 12 bases and the J gene lost 1 base, with 7 bases spanning the gap. The V gene's germline CDR1 is KGHDR and CDR2 SFDVKD. This CDR3 reads CAPTGTDTQYF. Written as DNA, the CDR3 is TGTGCCCCAACAGGCACAGATACGCAGTATTTT.

Only a few counts were recorded for this clonotype. The chain has TRBV29-1 and TRBJ2-5, with D possibly matching TRBD1 (6 bases). There are 12 residues in the CDR3. V lost 1 base, J lost 4 bases, and 7 bases lay in between. Per the germline V gene, CDR1 is SQVTM and CDR2 is ANQGSEA. CDR3 in DNA: TGCAGCGTTGAAGGAGGGGGAGAGACCCAGTACTTC. Its translation is CSVEGGGETQYF.

The chain couples TRBV7-3 to TRBJ2-1, with 12 positions matching TRBD2. Germline CDR1 is SGHTA and CDR2 is FQGTGA. The trim removed 2 bases at V and 0 bases at J, leaving 2 bases unmatched. The CDR3 contains 17 residues. The DNA for the CDR3 is TGTGCCAGCAGCTTACCGACTAGCGGGAGCTCCTACAATGAGCAGTTCTTC. Translated: CASSLPTSGSSYNEQFF.

The V and J genes are TRBV9 and TRBJ2-5; D may be TRBD1 or TRBD2 (5 bases each). V lost 4 bases and J lost 1, with 17 bases in between. The CDR3 length is 16 residues. Germline-derived CDR1 and CDR2 are SGDLS and YYNGEE. This CDR3 is CASSPSKGRTQETQYF. In DNA form, the CDR3 reads TGTGCCAGCAGCCCCTCGAAGGGACGAACCCAAGAGACCCAGTACTTC.

This clonotype was seen many times. V and J are TRBV12-3 or TRBV12-4 and TRBJ2-1; no clear D gene. CDR3 size: 12 residues. The V and J ends lost 7 bases and 4 bases respectively, with 8 bases between them. CDR3: CASNPGYNEQFF. The CDR3 nucleotides are TGTGCCAGCAACCCTGGGTACAATGAGCAGTTCTTC.

This chain connects TRBV6-5 to TRBJ1-2; D might be TRBD1 (6 bases). The V end was cut by 0 bases, the J end by 4 bases, with 15 bases between. The CDR3 loop spans 16 amino acids. Per the germline V gene, CDR1 is MNHEY and CDR2 is SVGAGI. For the CDR3, the DNA is TGTGCCAGCAGTTACTCGATTTTAGGGGGGAGCTATGGCTACACCTTC. Residues: CASSYSILGGSYGYTF.

There are many counts of this clonotype. This rearrangement joins TRBV10-3 to TRBJ2-2, with D uncertain. The V end was cut by 0 bases, the J end by 10 bases, with 12 bases between. The CDR3 is 14 amino acids. In germline, CDR1 is ENHRY, CDR2 SYGVKD. The CDR3 DNA reads as TGTGCCATCAGTGAGTCTGTGAGTGCGGAGGAGCTGTTTTTT. This gives the protein CAISESVSAEELFF.

This clonotype was seen repeatedly, ten times or more. The rearrangement joins TRBV5-1 to TRBJ2-5, with 8 bases lining up with TRBD2. Germline CDR1 reads SGHRS; CDR2 reads YFSETQ. Unmatched junction bases numbered 5, after V lost 7 bases and J lost 0 bases. The CDR3 length is 14 residues. The CDR3 nucleotides read TGCGCCAGCCAAGCTAGCGGGTACCAAGAGACCCAGTACTTC. This translates into CASQASGYQETQYF.

This clonotype was seen ten or more times. The V call is TRBV5-5, the J call TRBJ2-1; 8 nucleotides line up with TRBD1. Germline V gene sequence: CDR1 SGHKS, CDR2 YYEKEE (reference sequence). The CDR3 sequence is 15 residues long. V shed 1 base and J 5 bases; nucleotides not matched to a gene: 5. The CDR3 here is CASSLRGQENNEQFF. The CDR3 DNA sequence: TGTGCCAGCAGCTTGCGGGGACAGGAAAACAATGAGCAGTTCTTC. The full variable domain, in which reference TRBV5-5 and TRBJ2-1 provide the parts outside the CDR3, is DAGVTQSPTHLIKTRGQQVTLRCSPISGHKSVSWYQQVLGQGPQFIFQYYEKEERGRGNFPDRFSARQFPNYSSELNVNALLLGDSALYLCASSLRGQENNEQFFGPGTRLTVL.

This clonotype was recorded at least ten times. The chain combines TRBV7-2 with TRBJ2-2; D tentatively reads TRBD1 or TRBD2 (6 bases each). V was clipped by 1 base and J by 4 bases, with 13 bases between them. The germline V gene has CDR1 SGHTA and CDR2 FQGNSA. The CDR3 consists of 16 residues. DNA for the CDR3: TGTGCCAGCAGCTTAGTGCCGGGGGCGAGCACCGGGGAGCTGTTTTTT. It is translated as CASSLVPGASTGELFF.

This clonotype turned up a few times. The V and J genes are TRBV18 and TRBJ2-5; weak D call: TRBD2 (5 bases). The CDR3 extends over 16 amino acids. The germline V gene has CDR1 KGHSH and CDR2 LQKENI. Trimming took 3 bases from V and 3 from J, leaving 17 bases between them. The CDR3 loop is CASSPILGGIKETQYF. CDR3 DNA: TGTGCCAGCTCACCCATCCTAGGAGGAATTAAAGAGACCCAGTACTTC.

This clonotype has only a few counts. The chain is built from TRBV7-7 and TRBJ2-1; 8 nucleotides align to TRBD2. The CDR3 has 12 amino acids. The germline gives CDR1 SSHAT, CDR2 FNYEAQ (reference sequence). V was pared by 6 bases and J by 9 bases, with 4 bases of the junction left unmatched. This CDR3 is CASSSGGSEQFF. The CDR3 nucleotides are TGTGCCAGCAGTTCGGGGGGGTCTGAGCAGTTCTTC.

This clonotype was found many times. The genes are TRBV20-1 and TRBJ1-5; 12 nucleotides line up with TRBD1. Germline assignment: CDR1 DFQATT and CDR2 SNEGSKA (reference sequence). Losses at the gene ends were 0 bases for V and 6 bases for J; bases not matched to a gene: 9. The CDR3 has 17 residues. CDR3 in DNA: TGCAGTGCTAGAGATGGGCGGGGACAGGGGGCTGTTCAGCCCCAGCATTTT. It encodes CSARDGRGQGAVQPQHF.

This clonotype has more than one count but fewer than ten. J is TRBJ2-7 and V is TRBV5-4, with D hard to call. The germline V gene encodes CDR1 SGHNT and CDR2 YYREEE (reference sequence). Trimming took 0 bases from V and 0 from J, leaving 10 bases between them. The CDR3 totals 15 residues. The CDR3 nucleotides read TGTGCCAGCAGCTTGGCGCATACACACTCCTACGAGCAGTACTTC. This gives the protein CASSLAHTHSYEQYF.